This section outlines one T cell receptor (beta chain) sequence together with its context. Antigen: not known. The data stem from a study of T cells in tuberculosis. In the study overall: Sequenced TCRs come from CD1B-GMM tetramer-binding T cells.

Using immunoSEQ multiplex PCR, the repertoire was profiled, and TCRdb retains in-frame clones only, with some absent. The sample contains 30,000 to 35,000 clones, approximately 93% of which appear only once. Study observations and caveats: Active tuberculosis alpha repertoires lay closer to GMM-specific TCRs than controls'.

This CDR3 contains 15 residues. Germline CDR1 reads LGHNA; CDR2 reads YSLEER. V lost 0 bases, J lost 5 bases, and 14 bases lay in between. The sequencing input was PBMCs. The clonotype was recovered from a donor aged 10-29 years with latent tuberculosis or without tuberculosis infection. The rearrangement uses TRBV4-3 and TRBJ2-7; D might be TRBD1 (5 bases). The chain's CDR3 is CASSQERYVTDEQYF. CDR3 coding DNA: TGCGCCAGCAGCCAAGAAAGATATGTGACAGACGAGCAGTACTTC.